The T cell receptor (beta chain) under discussion was sequenced for a study of response to subunit inactivated influenza vaccine. On this clonotype itself: The antigen is not known.

Study-wide results and limits: Researchers suggested that each seasonal influenza vaccination recruits few new T cells.

TCRdb independently ran MiXCR on the RT-PCR reads; one entry per CDR3 protein. The sample has some 850,000 distinct CDR3 sequences; roughly 20% are singletons. This receptor was identified in a middle-aged man who received an inactivated influenza vaccine. The sample here was PBMCs from blood, taken more than 4 days after vaccination.

DNA for the CDR3: TGCGCCAGCAGCTCTGCGGGGGGGGCCCTCAATGAGCAGTTCTTC. The encoded protein is CASSSAGGALNEQFF. This chain links TRBV5-1 with TRBJ2-1; 9 bases match TRBD2. From germline, CDR1 is SGHRS and CDR2 YFSETQ. Unmatched junction bases numbered 7, after V lost 3 bases and J lost 6 bases. The CDR3 runs to 15 residues.